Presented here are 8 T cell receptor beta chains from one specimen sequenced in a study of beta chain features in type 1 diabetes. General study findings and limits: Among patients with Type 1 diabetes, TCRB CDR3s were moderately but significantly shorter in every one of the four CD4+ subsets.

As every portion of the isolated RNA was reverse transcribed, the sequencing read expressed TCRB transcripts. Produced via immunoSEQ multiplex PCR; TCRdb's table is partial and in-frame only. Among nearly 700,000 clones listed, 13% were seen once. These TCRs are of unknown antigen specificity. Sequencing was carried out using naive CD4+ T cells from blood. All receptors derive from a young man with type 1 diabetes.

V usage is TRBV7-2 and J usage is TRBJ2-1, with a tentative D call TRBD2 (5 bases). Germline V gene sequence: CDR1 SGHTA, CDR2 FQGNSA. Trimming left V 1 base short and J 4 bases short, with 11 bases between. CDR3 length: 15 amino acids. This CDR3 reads CASSLDLASYNEQFF. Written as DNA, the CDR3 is TGTGCCAGCAGCTTAGATTTAGCGTCATACAATGAGCAGTTCTTC.

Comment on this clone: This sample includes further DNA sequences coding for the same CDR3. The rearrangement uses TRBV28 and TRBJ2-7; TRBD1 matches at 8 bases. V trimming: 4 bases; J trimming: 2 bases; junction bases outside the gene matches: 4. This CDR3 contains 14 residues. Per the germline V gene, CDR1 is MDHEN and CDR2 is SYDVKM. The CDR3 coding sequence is TGTGCCAGCAGTTCTGGACAGGGTCCCTACGAGCAGTACTTC. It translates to CASSSGQGPYEQYF.

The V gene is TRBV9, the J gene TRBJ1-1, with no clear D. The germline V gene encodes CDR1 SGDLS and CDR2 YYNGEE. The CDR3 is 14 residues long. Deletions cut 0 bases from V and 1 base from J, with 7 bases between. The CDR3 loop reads CASSVGNRNTEAFF. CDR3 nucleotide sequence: TGTGCCAGCAGCGTAGGAAATAGGAACACTGAAGCTTTCTTT. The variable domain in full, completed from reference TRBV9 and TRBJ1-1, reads DSGVTQTPKHLITATGQRVTLRCSPRSGDLSVYWYQQSLDQGLQFLIQYYNGEERAKGNILERFSAQQFPDLHSELNLSSLELGDSALYFCASSVGNRNTEAFFGQGTRLTVV.

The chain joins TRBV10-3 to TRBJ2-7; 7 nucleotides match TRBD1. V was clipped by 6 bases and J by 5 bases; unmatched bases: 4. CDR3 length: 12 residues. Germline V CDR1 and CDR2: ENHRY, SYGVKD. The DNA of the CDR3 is TGTGCCATCAGCCAAGGGGGCCACGAGCAGTACTTC. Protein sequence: CAISQGGHEQYF.

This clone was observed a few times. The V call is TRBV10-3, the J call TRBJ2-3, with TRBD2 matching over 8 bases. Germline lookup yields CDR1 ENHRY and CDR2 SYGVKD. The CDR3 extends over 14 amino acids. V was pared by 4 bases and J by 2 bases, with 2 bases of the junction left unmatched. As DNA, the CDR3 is TGTGCCATCAGTGGCGGGGGGCCCACAGATACGCAGTATTTT. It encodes CAISGGGPTDTQYF.

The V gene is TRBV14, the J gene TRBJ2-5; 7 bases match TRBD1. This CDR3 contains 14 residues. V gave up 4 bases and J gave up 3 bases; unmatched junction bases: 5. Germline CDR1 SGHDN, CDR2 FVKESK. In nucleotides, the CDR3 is TGTGCCAGCAGCCTGTCCGGGACAGAAGAGACCCAGTACTTC. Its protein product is CASSLSGTEETQYF.

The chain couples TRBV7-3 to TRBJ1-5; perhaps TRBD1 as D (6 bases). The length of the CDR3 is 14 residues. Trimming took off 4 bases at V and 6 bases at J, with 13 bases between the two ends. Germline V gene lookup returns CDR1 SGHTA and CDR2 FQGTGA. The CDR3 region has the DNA TGTGCCAGCAGCTGGCCCGGGACATCTCAGCCCCAGCATTTT. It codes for CASSWPGTSQPQHF.

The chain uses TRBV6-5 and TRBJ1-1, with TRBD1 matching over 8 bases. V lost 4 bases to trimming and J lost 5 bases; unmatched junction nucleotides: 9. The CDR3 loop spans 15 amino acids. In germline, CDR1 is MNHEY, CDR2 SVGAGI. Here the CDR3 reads CASSSTGGSLTEAFF. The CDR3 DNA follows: TGTGCCAGCAGTTCTACAGGGGGGAGTTTGACTGAAGCTTTCTTT.